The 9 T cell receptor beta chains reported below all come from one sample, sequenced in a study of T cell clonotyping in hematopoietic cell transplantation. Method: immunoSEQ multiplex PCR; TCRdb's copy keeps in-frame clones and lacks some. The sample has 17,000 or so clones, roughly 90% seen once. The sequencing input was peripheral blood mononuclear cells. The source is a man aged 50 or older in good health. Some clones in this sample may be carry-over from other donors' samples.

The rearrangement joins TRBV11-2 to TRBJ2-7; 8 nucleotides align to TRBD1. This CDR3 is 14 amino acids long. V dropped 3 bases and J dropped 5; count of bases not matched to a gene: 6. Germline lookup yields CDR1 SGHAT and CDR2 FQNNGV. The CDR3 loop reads CASSFPGQVNEQYF. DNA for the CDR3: TGTGCCAGCAGCTTCCCGGGACAGGTAAACGAGCAGTACTTC. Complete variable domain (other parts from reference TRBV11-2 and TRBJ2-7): EAGVAQSPRYKIIEKRQSVAFWCNPISGHATLYWYQQILGQGPKLLIQFQNNGVVDDSQLPKDRFSAERLKGVDSTLKIQPAKLEDSAVYLCASSFPGQVNEQYFGPGTRLTVT.

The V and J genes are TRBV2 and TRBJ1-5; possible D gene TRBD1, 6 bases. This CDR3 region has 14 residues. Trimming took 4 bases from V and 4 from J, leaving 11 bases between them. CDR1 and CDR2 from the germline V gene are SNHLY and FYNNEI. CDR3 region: CASSGQAENQPQHF. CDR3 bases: TGTGCCAGCAGTGGACAGGCCGAGAATCAGCCCCAGCATTTT.

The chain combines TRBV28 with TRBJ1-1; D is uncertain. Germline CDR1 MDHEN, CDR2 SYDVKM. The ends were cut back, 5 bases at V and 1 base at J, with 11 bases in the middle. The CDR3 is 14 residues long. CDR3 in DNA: TGTGCCAGCAGTGCCGGGCAGCAGAACACTGAAGCTTTCTTT. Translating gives CASSAGQQNTEAFF.

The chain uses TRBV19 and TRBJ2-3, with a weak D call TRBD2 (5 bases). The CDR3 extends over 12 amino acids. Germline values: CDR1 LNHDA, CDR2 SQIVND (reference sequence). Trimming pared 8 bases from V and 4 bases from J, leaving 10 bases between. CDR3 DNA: TGTGCCAGTTCGGGGAGCCCAGATACGCAGTATTTT. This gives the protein CASSGSPDTQYF.

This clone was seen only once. The CDR3 spells CASSRSQGAGGELFF. The CDR3 coding sequence is TGTGCCAGCAGCAGAAGCCAGGGGGCTGGTGGGGAGCTGTTTTTT. The chain couples TRBV7-3 to TRBJ2-2; 8 positions agree with TRBD1. The CDR3 is 15 amino acids. The V gene's germline CDR1 is SGHTA and CDR2 FQGTGA. The ends lost 5 bases at V and 8 bases at J; junction bases unmatched: 10.

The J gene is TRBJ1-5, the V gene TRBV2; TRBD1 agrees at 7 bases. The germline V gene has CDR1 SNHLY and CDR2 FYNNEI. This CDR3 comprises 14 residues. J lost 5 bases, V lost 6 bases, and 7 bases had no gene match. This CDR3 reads CASSLTGFDQPQHF. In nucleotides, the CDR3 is TGTGCCAGCAGCTTGACAGGGTTCGATCAGCCCCAGCATTTT.

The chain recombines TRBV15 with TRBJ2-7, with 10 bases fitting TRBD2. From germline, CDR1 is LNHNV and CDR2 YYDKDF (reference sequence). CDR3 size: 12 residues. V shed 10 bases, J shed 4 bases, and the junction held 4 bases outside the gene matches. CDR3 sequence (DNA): TGTGCCATCGGGACTAGCGAATACGAGCAGTACTTC. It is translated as CAIGTSEYEQYF.

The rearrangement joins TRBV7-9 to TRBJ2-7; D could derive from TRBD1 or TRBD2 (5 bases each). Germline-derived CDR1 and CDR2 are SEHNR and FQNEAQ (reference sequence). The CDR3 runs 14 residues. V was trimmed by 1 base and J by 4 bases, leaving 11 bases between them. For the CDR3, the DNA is TGTGCCAGCAGCTTAGATGGGGGTTCGTACGAGCAGTACTTC. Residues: CASSLDGGSYEQYF.

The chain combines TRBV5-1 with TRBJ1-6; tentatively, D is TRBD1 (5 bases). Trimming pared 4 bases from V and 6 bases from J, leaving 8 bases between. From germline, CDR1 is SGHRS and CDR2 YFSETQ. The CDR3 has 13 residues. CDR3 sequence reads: CASSGTGNSPLHF. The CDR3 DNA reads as TGCGCCAGCAGCGGGACGGGTAATTCACCCCTCCACTTT.